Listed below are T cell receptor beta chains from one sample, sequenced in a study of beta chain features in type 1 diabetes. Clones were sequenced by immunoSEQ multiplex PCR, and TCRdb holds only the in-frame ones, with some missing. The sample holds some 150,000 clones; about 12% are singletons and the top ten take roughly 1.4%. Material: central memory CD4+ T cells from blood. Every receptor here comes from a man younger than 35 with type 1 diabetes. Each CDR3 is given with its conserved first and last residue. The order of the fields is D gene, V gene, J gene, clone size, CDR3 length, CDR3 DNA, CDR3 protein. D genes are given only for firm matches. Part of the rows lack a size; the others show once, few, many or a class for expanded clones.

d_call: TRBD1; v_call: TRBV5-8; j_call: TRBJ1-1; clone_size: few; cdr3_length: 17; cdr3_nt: TGTGCCAGCAGCCTCCGGGACAGGGGGCGAAAAAACACTGAAGCTTTCTTT; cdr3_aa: CASSLRDRGRKNTEAFF
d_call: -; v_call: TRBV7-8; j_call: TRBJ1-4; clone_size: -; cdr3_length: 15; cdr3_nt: TGTGCCAGCAGCCGTGGGGGACGAACTAATGAAAAACTGTTTTTT; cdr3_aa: CASSRGGRTNEKLFF
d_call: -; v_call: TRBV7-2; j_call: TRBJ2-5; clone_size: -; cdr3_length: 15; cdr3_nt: TGTGCCAGCAGTCCCTCCGGGGGTCGGCGGGAGACCCAGTACTTC; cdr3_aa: CASSPSGGRRETQYF
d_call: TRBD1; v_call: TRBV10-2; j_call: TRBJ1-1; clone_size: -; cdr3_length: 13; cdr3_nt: TGCGCCAGCGCGGGACAGGGTAACACTGAAGCTTTCTTT; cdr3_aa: CASAGQGNTEAFF
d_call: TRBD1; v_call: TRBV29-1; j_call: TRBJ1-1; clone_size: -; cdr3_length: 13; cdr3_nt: TGCAGCGTTGGGAGGTCAGGGGGCACTGAAGCTTTCTTT; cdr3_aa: CSVGRSGGTEAFF
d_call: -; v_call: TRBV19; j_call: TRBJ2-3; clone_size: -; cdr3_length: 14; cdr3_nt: TGTGCCAGTAGTATACGGACTAGCACAGATACGCAGTATTTT; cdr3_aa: CASSIRTSTDTQYF
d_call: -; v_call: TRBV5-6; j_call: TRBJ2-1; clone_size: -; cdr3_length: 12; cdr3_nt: TGTGCCAGCAGCTTCGAGTACAATGAGCAGTTCTTC; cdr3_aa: CASSFEYNEQFF
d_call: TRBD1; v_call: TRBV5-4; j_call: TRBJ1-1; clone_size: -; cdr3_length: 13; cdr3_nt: TGTGCCACTCATGACAGGGGGCGAACTGAAGCTTTCTTT; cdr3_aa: CATHDRGRTEAFF
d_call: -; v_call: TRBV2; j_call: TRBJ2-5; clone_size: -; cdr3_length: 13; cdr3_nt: TGTGCCAGCACCTGGACCGGTCAAGAGACCCAGTACTTC; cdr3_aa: CASTWTGQETQYF
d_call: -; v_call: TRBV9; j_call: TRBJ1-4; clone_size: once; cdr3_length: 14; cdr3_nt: TGTGCCAGCAGCGTAGTGGACACTAATGAAAAACTGTTTTTT; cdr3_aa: CASSVVDTNEKLFF
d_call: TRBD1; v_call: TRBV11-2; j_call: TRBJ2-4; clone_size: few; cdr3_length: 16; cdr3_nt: TGTGCCAGCAGCTTAGTGAAAGGACAGGGTGGGGACATTCAGTACTTC; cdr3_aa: CASSLVKGQGGDIQYF
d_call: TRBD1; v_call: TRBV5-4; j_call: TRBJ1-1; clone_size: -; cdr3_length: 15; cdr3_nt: TGTGCCAGCAGCTCCAACAGGGGACGGAACACTGAAGCTTTCTTT; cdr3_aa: CASSSNRGRNTEAFF
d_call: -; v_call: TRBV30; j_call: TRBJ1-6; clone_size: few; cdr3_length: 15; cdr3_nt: TGTGCCTGGAGACCCCGAGGGGGAAGAAATTCACCCCTCCACTTT; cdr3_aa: CAWRPRGGRNSPLHF
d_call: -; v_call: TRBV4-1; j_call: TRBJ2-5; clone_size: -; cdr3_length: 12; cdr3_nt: TGCGCCAGCAGCCAAGATAGAGGAACCCAGTACTTC; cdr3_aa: CASSQDRGTQYF
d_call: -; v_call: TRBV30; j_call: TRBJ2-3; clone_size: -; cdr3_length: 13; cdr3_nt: TGTGCCTGGAAATCTGTATATACAGATACGCAGTATTTT; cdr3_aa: CAWKSVYTDTQYF
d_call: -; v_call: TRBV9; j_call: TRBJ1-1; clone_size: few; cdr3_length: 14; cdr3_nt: TGTGCCAGCAGCGTAGCTGGGGAGGCCACTGAAGCTTTCTTT; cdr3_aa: CASSVAGEATEAFF
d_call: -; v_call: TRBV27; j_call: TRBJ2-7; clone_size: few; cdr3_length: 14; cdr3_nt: TGTGCCAGCAGTCCGCTGACAGGTCTGGACGAGCAGTACTTC; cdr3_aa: CASSPLTGLDEQYF
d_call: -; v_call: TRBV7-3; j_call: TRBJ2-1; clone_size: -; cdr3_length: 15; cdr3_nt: TGTGCCAGCAGCTTCGGACAGAGCTCCTACAATGAGCAGTTCTTC; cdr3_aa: CASSFGQSSYNEQFF
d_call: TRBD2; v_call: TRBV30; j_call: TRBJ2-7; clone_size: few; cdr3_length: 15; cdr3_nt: TGTGCCTGGAGTGGCGGGGGGTCTGGGTCCTACGAGCAGTACTTC; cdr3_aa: CAWSGGGSGSYEQYF
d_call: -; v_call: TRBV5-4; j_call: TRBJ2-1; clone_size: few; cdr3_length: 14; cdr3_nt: TGTGCCAGCAGCGTGGACATGCCCTACAATGAGCAGTTCTTC; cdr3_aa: CASSVDMPYNEQFF
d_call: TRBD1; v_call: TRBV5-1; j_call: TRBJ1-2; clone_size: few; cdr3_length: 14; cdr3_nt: TGCGCCAGCAGCTTAGACAGGGAGAGATATGGCTACACCTTC; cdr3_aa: CASSLDRERYGYTF
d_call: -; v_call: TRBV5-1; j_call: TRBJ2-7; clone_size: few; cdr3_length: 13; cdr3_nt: TGCGCCAGCAGCCCCCAGAAAGCCTACGAGCAGTACTTC; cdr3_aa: CASSPQKAYEQYF
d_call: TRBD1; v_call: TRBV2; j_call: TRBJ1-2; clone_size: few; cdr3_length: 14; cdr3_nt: TGTGCCAGCAATGAGGGGGCGAGTAGCTATGGCTACACCTTC; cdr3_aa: CASNEGASSYGYTF
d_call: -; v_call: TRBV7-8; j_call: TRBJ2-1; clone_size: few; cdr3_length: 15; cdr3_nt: TGTGCCAGCAGCTTATCCGGCGGTACCTACAATGAGCAGTTCTTC; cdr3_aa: CASSLSGGTYNEQFF
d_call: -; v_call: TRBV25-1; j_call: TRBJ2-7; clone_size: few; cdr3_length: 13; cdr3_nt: TGTGCCAGCAGTGACCTCGGGCCCTACGAGCAGTACTTC; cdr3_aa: CASSDLGPYEQYF
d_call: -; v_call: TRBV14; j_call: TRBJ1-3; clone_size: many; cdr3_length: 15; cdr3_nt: TGTGCCAGCGGGCCCGGTCTCCTCTCTGGAAACACCATATATTTT; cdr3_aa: CASGPGLLSGNTIYF
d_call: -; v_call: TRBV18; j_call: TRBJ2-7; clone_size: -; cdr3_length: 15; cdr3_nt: TGTGCCAGCTCACTCGGCTTCGGAGGGGAGAACGAGCAGTACTTC; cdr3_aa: CASSLGFGGENEQYF
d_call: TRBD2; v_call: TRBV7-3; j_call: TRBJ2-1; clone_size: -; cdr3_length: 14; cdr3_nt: TGTGCCAGCAGCTTAACGATGTCTAGCGGTGAGCAGTTCTTC; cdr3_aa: CASSLTMSSGEQFF
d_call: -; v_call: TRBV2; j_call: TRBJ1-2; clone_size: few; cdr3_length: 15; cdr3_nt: TGTGCCAGCAGTCCAAGGACGGATTCTCGAGGAGGCTACACCTTC; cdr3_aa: CASSPRTDSRGGYTF
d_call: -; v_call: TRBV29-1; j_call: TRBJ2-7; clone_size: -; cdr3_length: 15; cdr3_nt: TGCAGCGTTGGGACACAAAACCGGGGCATCTACGAGCAGTACTTC; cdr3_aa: CSVGTQNRGIYEQYF
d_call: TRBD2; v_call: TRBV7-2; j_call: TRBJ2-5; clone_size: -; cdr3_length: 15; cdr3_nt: TGTGCCAGCACCCAAGCGGGGGGGCTCCGTGAGACCCAGTACTTC; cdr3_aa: CASTQAGGLRETQYF
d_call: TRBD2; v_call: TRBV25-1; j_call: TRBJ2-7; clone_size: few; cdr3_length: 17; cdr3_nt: TGTGCCAGCAGTAACCACCCGGGGACTAGCGGGGGCTACGAGCAGTACTTC; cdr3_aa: CASSNHPGTSGGYEQYF
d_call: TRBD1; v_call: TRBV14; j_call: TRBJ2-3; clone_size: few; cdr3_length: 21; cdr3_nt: TGTGCCAGCAGCTTTTTCTATACAGGGGTCCCTAGTCGTCGATGGACAGATACGCAGTATTTT; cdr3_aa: CASSFFYTGVPSRRWTDTQYF
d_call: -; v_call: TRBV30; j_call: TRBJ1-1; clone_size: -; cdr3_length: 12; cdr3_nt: TGTGCCTGGCTTCGGAAAAACACTGAAGCTTTCTTT; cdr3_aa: CAWLRKNTEAFF
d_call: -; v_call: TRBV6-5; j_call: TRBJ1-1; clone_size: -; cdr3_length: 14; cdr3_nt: TGTGCCAGCAGTCTTCGAGGGGCGGGAACTGAAGCTTTCTTT; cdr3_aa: CASSLRGAGTEAFF
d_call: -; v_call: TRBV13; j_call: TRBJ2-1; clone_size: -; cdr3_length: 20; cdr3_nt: TGTGCCAGCAGCACCGTAGAACTCCGACGGGGGCATTTTCCCTACAATGAGCAGTTCTTC; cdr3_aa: CASSTVELRRGHFPYNEQFF
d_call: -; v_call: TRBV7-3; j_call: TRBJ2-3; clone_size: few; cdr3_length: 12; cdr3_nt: TGTGCCAGCAGCCTCTGGCAGGATACGCAGTATTTT; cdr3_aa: CASSLWQDTQYF
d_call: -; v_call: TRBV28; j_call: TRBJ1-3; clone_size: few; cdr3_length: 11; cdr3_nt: TGTGCCAGCACGGTCGGAAACACCATATATTTT; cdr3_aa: CASTVGNTIYF
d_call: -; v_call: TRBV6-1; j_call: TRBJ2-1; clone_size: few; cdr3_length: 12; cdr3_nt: TGTGCCAGCAGTGTGGGAAGGTATGAGCAGTTCTTC; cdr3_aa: CASSVGRYEQFF
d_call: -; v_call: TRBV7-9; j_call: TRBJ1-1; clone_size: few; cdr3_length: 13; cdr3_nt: TGTGCCAGCAGCCCTACAGGGAACACTGAAGCTTTCTTT; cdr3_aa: CASSPTGNTEAFF
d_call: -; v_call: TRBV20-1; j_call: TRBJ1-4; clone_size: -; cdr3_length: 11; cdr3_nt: TGCAGCGGGCGAAGTAGTGAAAAACTGTTTTTT; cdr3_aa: CSGRSSEKLFF
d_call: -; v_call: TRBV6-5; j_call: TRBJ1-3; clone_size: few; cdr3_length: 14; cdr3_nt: TGTGCCAGCAGCAAGGGCCTCTCTGGAAACACCATATATTTT; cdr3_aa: CASSKGLSGNTIYF